This TCR beta chain was documented in a study of T cell changes during pregnancy in multiple sclerosis. Data came from immunoSEQ multiplex PCR; TCRdb stores just in-frame clones and leaves some out. The table shows 65,000 to 90,000 clones, with almost 95% occurring only once. From germline, CDR1 is SGHKS and CDR2 YYEKEE (reference sequence). The V gene end was trimmed by 6 bases and the J gene end by 6 bases; junction bases not matched to a gene: 4. This CDR3 region has 12 residues. The V gene is TRBV5-5, the J gene TRBJ2-3; 7 bases map to TRBD2. This clonotype was sampled from a female donor with multiple sclerosis, enrolled in a pregnancy study. Material: peripheral blood, obtained before pregnancy. The CDR3 DNA sequence: TGTGCCAGCAATGCGGGAGTGGATACGCAGTATTTT. Encoded protein: CASNAGVDTQYF.